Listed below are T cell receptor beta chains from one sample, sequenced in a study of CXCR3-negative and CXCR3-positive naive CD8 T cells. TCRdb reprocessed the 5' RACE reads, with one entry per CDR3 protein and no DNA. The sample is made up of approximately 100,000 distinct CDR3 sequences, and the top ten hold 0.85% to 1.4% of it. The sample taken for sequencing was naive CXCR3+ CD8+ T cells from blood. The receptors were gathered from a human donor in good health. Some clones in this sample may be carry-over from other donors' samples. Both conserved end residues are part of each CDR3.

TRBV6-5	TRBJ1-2	CASSPRTANYGYTF
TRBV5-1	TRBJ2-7	CASSLRLLGDYEQYF
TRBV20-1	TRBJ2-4	CRDNQGRLAKNIQYF
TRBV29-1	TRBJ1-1	CSVERRSGTEAFF
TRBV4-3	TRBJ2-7	CASSQDPSSYEQYF
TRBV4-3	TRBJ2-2	CASSQGAGGQENTGELFF
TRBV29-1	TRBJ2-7	CSVEDRTGGTYEQYF
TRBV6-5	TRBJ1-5	CASSYSVEGVRSNQPQHF
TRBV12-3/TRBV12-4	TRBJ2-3	CASSLYPSTDTQYF
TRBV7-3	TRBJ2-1	CASSSTQGNEKFF
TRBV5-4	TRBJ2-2	CASSTNRDRAFTGELFF
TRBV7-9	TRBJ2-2	CASSPPSAPGPGELFF
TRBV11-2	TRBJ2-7	CASSYPMERSEQYF
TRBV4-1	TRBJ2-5	CASSQDPLGATKETQYF
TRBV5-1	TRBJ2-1	CASREWDRAGNEQFF
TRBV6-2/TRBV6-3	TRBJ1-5	CASSYTDSSNQPQHF
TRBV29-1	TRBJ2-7	CSVEVPGSYEQYF
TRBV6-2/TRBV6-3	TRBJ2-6	CASSDNSGANVLTF
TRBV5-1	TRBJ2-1	CASSFGGVDEQFF
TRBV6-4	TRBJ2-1	CASSSRTSGRYNEQFF
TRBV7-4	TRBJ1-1	CASSETESNTEAFF
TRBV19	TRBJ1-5	CASTAGDQPQHF
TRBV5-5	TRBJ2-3	CASSLFGGAAGTDTQYF
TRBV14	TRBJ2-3	CASSQDFPREGLLVDTQYF